This passage covers 25 T cell receptor beta chains from one sample sequenced in a study of T cells in Graves' hyperthyroidism and ophthalmopathy. RNA transcripts served as the template for amplifying TCR beta CDR3 regions. HTBI primers drove first-round RT-PCR of the TCR CDR3. TCRdb processed the multiplex PCR reads anew with MiXCR; each CDR3 protein has one entry. The sample yields a few hundred thousand distinct CDR3 sequences, about 15% seen once. The sample was blood. Source of these receptors: a woman in her 30s with Graves' hyperthyroidism.

The chain carries TRBV19 and TRBJ2-2, with TRBD1 identical over 7 bases. This CDR3 contains 16 residues. The germline gives CDR1 LNHDA, CDR2 SQIVND (reference sequence). Trimming cost V 6 bases and J 5 bases; bases outside gene matches: 12. CDR3 sequence (DNA): TGTGCCAGTAGCCCCGGGACAGCCAAAGGGACCGGGGAGCTGTTTTTT. Its protein is CASSPGTAKGTGELFF.

This clonotype was recorded at least ten times. The chain couples TRBV28 to TRBJ2-1; 7 nucleotides align to TRBD2. This CDR3 is built from 14 residues. With V trimmed by 7 bases and J by 5 bases, 8 bases remained unmatched. In germline, CDR1 is MDHEN, CDR2 SYDVKM. The CDR3 reads CASISAGANNEQFF. The DNA for the CDR3 is TGTGCCAGCATCTCTGCGGGAGCGAACAATGAGCAGTTCTTC. Full variable domain (remainder filled in from reference TRBV28 and TRBJ2-1): DVKVTQSSRYLVKRTGEKVFLECVQDMDHENMFWYRQDPGLGLRLIYFSYDVKMKEKGDIPEGYSVSREKKERFSLILESASTNQTSMYLCASISAGANNEQFFGPGTRLTVL.

This chain connects TRBV10-3 to TRBJ2-2, with D unclear. In germline, CDR1 is ENHRY, CDR2 SYGVKD. CDR3 size: 14 residues. With 4 bases removed from V and 2 bases from J, the gap between germline ends came to 8 bases. CDR3 sequence: CAISGVRNTGELFF. CDR3 coding DNA: TGTGCCATCAGTGGGGTCCGTAACACCGGGGAGCTGTTTTTT.

This clonotype was observed many times. This chain uses TRBV7-9 with TRBJ2-7; the match to TRBD1 covers 8 bases. Trimming took 6 bases from V and 5 from J; bases not matched to a gene: 9. Looked up from germline, CDR1 is SEHNR and CDR2 is FQNEAQ (reference sequence). The CDR3 is 14 amino acids. The CDR3 protein is CASRSGTGLDEQYF. CDR3 DNA: TGTGCCAGCAGATCCGGGACAGGACTTGACGAGCAGTACTTC.

The DNA for the CDR3 is TGTGCCAGCAGCTTACAGGGAATGGGGCTCTACGAGCAGTACTTC. Translation gives CASSLQGMGLYEQYF. The chain employs TRBV13 and TRBJ2-7; TRBD1 might be the D (5 bases). The germline gives CDR1 PRHDT, CDR2 FYEKMQ (reference sequence). The germline V and J ends were trimmed by 2 bases and 3 bases, with 14 bases remaining between them. The CDR3 sequence is 15 residues long.

There are many counts of this clonotype. This chain links TRBV12-3 or TRBV12-4 with TRBJ1-1; the match to TRBD1 covers 7 bases. The trim removed 6 bases at V and 0 bases at J, leaving 4 bases unmatched. This CDR3 has 14 residues. The CDR3 region is CASRRGRMNTEAFF. CDR3 DNA sequence: TGTGCCAGCAGGAGGGGGCGGATGAACACTGAAGCTTTCTTT.

This clonotype was counted at least ten times. The CDR3 protein is CASSMGLAGGFDEQFF. CDR3 nucleotides: TGTGCCAGTAGTATGGGACTAGCGGGAGGATTCGATGAGCAGTTCTTC. V gene TRBV19 combines with J gene TRBJ2-1; 15 positions agree with TRBD2. Losses at the gene ends were 3 bases for V and 8 bases for J; bases not matched to a gene: 5. There are 16 residues in the CDR3. Germline CDR1 reads LNHDA; CDR2 reads SQIVND (reference sequence).

This clonotype was observed at least ten times. The V gene is TRBV10-3, the J gene TRBJ2-3, with D perhaps TRBD2 (5 bases). The V end was cut by 6 bases, the J end by 2 bases, with 12 bases between. Germline CDR1 reads ENHRY; CDR2 reads SYGVKD. CDR3 length: 14 amino acids. CDR3 protein: CAISKGENTDTQYF. DNA of the CDR3: TGTGCCATCAGCAAGGGAGAAAACACAGATACGCAGTATTTT.

In its sample, this clonotype was seen many times. The chain employs TRBV20-1 and TRBJ2-5, with D maybe TRBD2 (6 bases). The germline gives CDR1 DFQATT, CDR2 SNEGSKA (reference sequence). CDR3 size: 15 residues. The V end lost 1 base, the J end lost 2 bases, and 14 bases lay between the germline ends. Here the CDR3 DNA reads TGCAGTGCTAGAGCGCCACTAGCAGGACAAGAGACCCAGTACTTC. This encodes CSARAPLAGQETQYF.

This clonotype was recorded a few times. The rearrangement uses TRBV7-2 and TRBJ1-6; D might be TRBD1 (5 bases). CDR1 SGHTA and CDR2 FQGNSA come from the germline V gene. Deletions cut 1 base from V and 8 bases from J, with 12 bases between. The CDR3 contains 15 residues. The DNA of the CDR3 is TGTGCCAGCAGCTTAGATCTGGGGCGGGATTCACCCCTCCACTTT. Its protein is CASSLDLGRDSPLHF.

This clonotype was detected only a few times. This rearrangement joins TRBV5-1 to TRBJ2-5; TRBD1 agrees at 8 bases. Looked up from germline, CDR1 is SGHRS and CDR2 is YFSETQ. J lost 0 bases, V lost 4 bases, and 2 bases had no gene match. CDR3 size: 14 residues. Written as DNA, the CDR3 is TGCGCCAGCAGCAGGGGACAGGACCAAGAGACCCAGTACTTC. Translated, it gives CASSRGQDQETQYF.

This clonotype was counted at least ten times. The chain has TRBV5-1 and TRBJ2-3, with a tentative D call TRBD2 (5 bases). V dropped 1 base and J dropped 0 bases, with 15 bases sitting between them. CDR3 size: 17 residues. Germline lookup yields CDR1 SGHRS and CDR2 YFSETQ. CDR3 protein: CASSLPKWEFSTDTQYF. For the CDR3, the DNA is TGCGCCAGCAGCTTGCCCAAATGGGAGTTCAGCACAGATACGCAGTATTTT.

With respect to this clonotype: With a much larger clone just one base away, this may be a read error. The conserved final phenylalanine or tryptophan is absent from the CDR3, which likely points to a read error. This chain links TRBV5-1 with TRBJ2-3; a possible D gene is TRBD1 (6 bases). Germline V gene sequence: CDR1 SGHRS, CDR2 YFSETQ. This CDR3 contains 14 residues. The V gene lost 3 bases and the J gene lost 3 bases, with 11 bases spanning the gap. CDR3 region: CASSSGTPTDTQYL. The DNA of the CDR3 is TGCGCCAGCAGCTCCGGGACACCGACAGATACGCAGTATCTT.

The rearrangement uses TRBV6-1 and TRBJ2-1, with 16 bases matching TRBD2. The CDR3 spans 16 residues. Germline CDR1 is MNHNS and CDR2 is SASEGT. V lost 5 bases, J lost 13 bases, and 11 bases stayed unmatched. The DNA for the CDR3 is TGTGCCAGCAGTCAAGGGACTAGCGGGGGGGAAGGTGAACAGTTCTTC. Translation: CASSQGTSGGEGEQFF.

The V and J genes are TRBV5-5 and TRBJ2-7; a possible D gene is TRBD2 (6 bases). Germline assignment: CDR1 SGHKS and CDR2 YYEKEE (reference sequence). CDR3 length: 17 residues. V gave up 2 bases and J gave up 3 bases, with 21 bases separating them. The CDR3 sequence: CASSFYSGLPYNYEQYF. DNA of the CDR3: TGTGCCAGCAGCTTCTACTCGGGACTTCCGTACAACTACGAGCAGTACTTC. Full variable domain (remainder filled in from reference TRBV5-5 and TRBJ2-7): DAGVTQSPTHLIKTRGQQVTLRCSPISGHKSVSWYQQVLGQGPQFIFQYYEKEERGRGNFPDRFSARQFPNYSSELNVNALLLGDSALYLCASSFYSGLPYNYEQYFGPGTRLTVT.

This chain uses TRBV28 with TRBJ2-7, with TRBD2 matching over 12 bases. The CDR3 length is 15 residues. V lost 5 bases to trimming and J lost 7 bases; unmatched junction nucleotides: 9. Germline CDR1 is MDHEN and CDR2 is SYDVKM. CDR3 sequence: CASSAASGRASEQYF. The CDR3 coding sequence is TGTGCCAGCAGTGCCGCTAGCGGGAGGGCCAGTGAGCAGTACTTC.

A few counts support this clonotype. The CDR3 coding sequence is TGTGCCAGCAGCTTACAAGGTCAGAGCACAGATACGCAGTATTTT. It translates to CASSLQGQSTDTQYF. The V call is TRBV11-1, the J call TRBJ2-3, with unresolved D. The length of the CDR3 is 15 residues. V was shortened by 2 bases and J by 0 bases, with 9 bases between the two germline ends. Germline values: CDR1 SGHAT, CDR2 FQDESV (reference sequence).

This sequence joins TRBV7-9 and TRBJ2-5; 10 bases map to TRBD2. The V and J ends lost 5 bases and 7 bases, in that order; junction bases with no gene match: 10. The CDR3 is 15 amino acids. Germline loops: CDR1 SEHNR, CDR2 FQNEAQ (reference sequence). The CDR3: CASSRILAGVSTQYF. The CDR3 region has the DNA TGTGCCAGCAGCAGAATCCTAGCGGGAGTTTCGACCCAGTACTTC.

This clonotype was seen many times. The V gene is TRBV30, the J gene TRBJ2-4, with D tentatively TRBD2 (6 bases). Germline values: CDR1 GTSNPN, CDR2 SVGIG (reference sequence). V lost 4 bases and J lost 8, with 15 bases in between. The CDR3 consists of 13 residues. For the CDR3, the DNA is TGTGCCTGGACGACGGGACTTTGGGACATTCAGTACTTC. This encodes CAWTTGLWDIQYF.

The chain employs TRBV5-1 and TRBJ2-3; 14 nucleotides line up with TRBD2. Germline V gene data show CDR1 as SGHRS and CDR2 as YFSETQ. Germline trimming cut 4 bases from V and 6 bases from J; bases unmatched to any gene: 13. The CDR3 has 18 residues. The CDR3 loop is CASSPGLAGVGGRDTQYF. As DNA, the CDR3 is TGCGCCAGCAGCCCGGGACTAGCGGGAGTGGGGGGCCGGGATACGCAGTATTTT.

V usage is TRBV19 and J usage is TRBJ1-2; unclear D gene. Trimming removed 4 bases at V and 8 bases at J, with 14 bases between. CDR3 length: 13 residues. From germline, CDR1 is LNHDA and CDR2 SQIVND (reference sequence). The chain's CDR3 is CASSSLDSYGYTF. The CDR3 DNA reads TGTGCCAGTAGTAGCCTCGACTCGTACGGCTACACCTTC.

This clonotype was observed many times. V is TRBV7-9 and J is TRBJ2-1; 12 bases agree with TRBD2. With V trimmed by 5 bases and J by 7 bases, 12 bases remained unmatched. The CDR3 loop spans 17 amino acids. The V gene's germline CDR1 is SEHNR and CDR2 FQNEAQ (reference sequence). CDR3 sequence (DNA): TGTGCCAGCAGCCGGGGAGACCTAGCGGGAGGGCCAAATGAGCAGTTCTTC. Translated: CASSRGDLAGGPNEQFF.

Note on this clonotype: A much larger clone differs from this one at a single base, so this may be a read error. J is TRBJ1-2 and V is TRBV2, with D tentatively TRBD1 (6 bases). Per germline, CDR1 SNHLY and CDR2 FYNNEI. This CDR3 has 13 residues. The V end was cut by 2 bases, the J end by 5 bases, with 9 bases between. CDR3 in amino acids: CASSEQQGYGYTF. The CDR3 bases are TGTGCCAGCAGTGAACAACAGGGATATGGCTACACCTTC.

In its sample, this clonotype was seen a few times. The chain joins TRBV3-1 to TRBJ2-1; D is possibly TRBD2 (6 bases). CDR1 and CDR2 (germline): LGHDT, YNNKEL (reference sequence). The CDR3 has 13 residues. Deletions cut 5 bases from V and 4 bases from J, with 9 bases between. The CDR3 protein is CASSSREYNEQFF. The DNA of the CDR3 is TGTGCCAGCAGCTCCCGGGAGTACAATGAGCAGTTCTTC.

This clonotype was seen many times. V and J are TRBV7-2 and TRBJ2-5; D is unresolved. V was cut by 5 bases and J by 0 bases, with 10 bases left in between. The CDR3 contains 14 residues. Per the germline V gene, CDR1 is SGHTA and CDR2 is FQGNSA. In DNA form, the CDR3 reads TGTGCCAGCAGCGTTAACGGTTACCAAGAGACCCAGTACTTC. Translation: CASSVNGYQETQYF. The full variable domain, completed using reference TRBV7-2 and TRBJ2-5, is GAGVSQSPSNKVTEKGKDVELRCDPISGHTALYWYRQSLGQGLEFLIYFQGNSAPDKSGLPSDRFSAERTGGSVSTLTIQRTQQEDSAVYLCASSVNGYQETQYFGPGTRLLVL.